Listed below are T cell receptor beta chains from one sample, sequenced in a study of blood T cell repertoires in COVID-19. Assay: immunoSEQ multiplex PCR; the TCRdb copy retains only in-frame clones and omits some. This sample has roughly 80,000 clones; about nine tenths occur once, and the top ten carry around a sixth. Sequences were obtained from peripheral blood. Receptors originate from a woman of 80 years or more with active or convalescent COVID-19. Both conserved end residues are part of each CDR3. The D gene is left open where the match is weak. Where a row states a size, it is once, few, many or the class of an expanded clone; other rows omit it.

TRBV5-4	TRBJ2-7	once	.	TGTGCCAGCAGCTTGAGACAGGGAGGATACGAGCAGTACTTC	CASSLRQGGYEQYF
TRBV5-1	TRBJ2-5	.	.	TGCGCCAGCAGCTTTCTTTACCAAGAGACCCAGTACTTC	CASSFLYQETQYF
TRBV6-2/TRBV6-3	TRBJ1-1	.	.	TGTGCCAGCAGTTACGACAGCAACACTGAAGCTTTCTTT	CASSYDSNTEAFF
TRBV5-1	TRBJ1-2	.	.	TGCGCCAGCAGCCCGGGGAGTCCAGGGACATATGGCTACACCTTC	CASSPGSPGTYGYTF
TRBV28	TRBJ2-5	.	TRBD1	TGTGCCAGCAGTTTATTCTGGGACAGGGGGCCCCGGACGTCCAAAGAGACCCAGTACTTC	CASSLFWDRGPRTSKETQYF
TRBV7-2	TRBJ1-2	.	.	TGTGCCAGCAGCTTAGCGGGGGGACCCTCTAACTATGGCTACACCTTC	CASSLAGGPSNYGYTF
TRBV3-1/TRBV3-2	TRBJ1-4	.	TRBD1	TGTGCCAGCAGCGACAGGGGGCCGGGTGAAAAACTGTTTTTT	CASSDRGPGEKLFF
TRBV29-1	TRBJ1-2	.	TRBD1	TGCAGCGTCACGGACAGGGAGGGCAGCTATGGCTACACCTTC	CSVTDREGSYGYTF
TRBV7-2	TRBJ1-4	.	.	TGTGCCAGCAGTGTAAACGGGTTGGAGGAAAAACTGTTTTTT	CASSVNGLEEKLFF
TRBV7-9	TRBJ2-3	.	.	TGTGCCAGCAGCCTAACGGTAGAGGGTCGTGATACGCAGTATTTT	CASSLTVEGRDTQYF
TRBV11-3	TRBJ1-6	.	TRBD1	TGTGCCAGCAGCTTAGCCGTACCGGGACAGGGGGCTGGTTCACCCCTCCACTTT	CASSLAVPGQGAGSPLHF
TRBV7-9	TRBJ1-4	.	.	TGTGCCAGCACCACCCCGCTTCCGGCCACCGGGAAACTGTTTTTT	CASTTPLPATGKLFF
TRBV9	TRBJ2-1	few	TRBD2	TGTGCCAGCAGCGATCCCCTTAGCGGGGGGGCAGGTGAGCAGTTCTTC	CASSDPLSGGAGEQFF
TRBV29-1	TRBJ2-5	.	TRBD1	TGCAGCGTAGGGGACAGGGGAGAAGAGACCCAGTACTTC	CSVGDRGEETQYF
TRBV19	TRBJ1-2	.	.	TGTGCCAGTAGTAGCGGGGGTGCTAACTATGGCTACACCTTC	CASSSGGANYGYTF
TRBV6-5	TRBJ1-1	few	.	TGTGCCAGCTGTCAGGGAGCGGGGACTACTGAAGCTTTCTTT	CASCQGAGTTEAFF
TRBV28	TRBJ1-5	.	.	TGTGCCAGCAGTTTATCCCCAGGTTATCAGCCCCAGCATTTT	CASSLSPGYQPQHF
TRBV5-5	TRBJ1-4	.	.	TGTGCCAGCAGTTTCCAGGGGGAAAAACTGTTTTTT	CASSFQGEKLFF
TRBV9	TRBJ1-4	.	.	TGTGCCAGCAGCGTAGGGGGAATCAAGGAGGCAACTAATGAAAAACTGTTTTTT	CASSVGGIKEATNEKLFF
TRBV27	TRBJ1-5	.	TRBD1	TGTGCCAGCAGTTTAAGGGGGCTGGGTCAGGGAGATTATCAGCCCCAGCATTTT	CASSLRGLGQGDYQPQHF
TRBV10-1	TRBJ2-7	.	TRBD1	TGCGCCAGCAGTGATACAAACAGGGGGCCATCCTACGAGCAGTACTTC	CASSDTNRGPSYEQYF
TRBV24-1	TRBJ2-7	.	.	TGTGCCACCAGTGACCCAGGGTCGGGGGGCACCTACGAGCAGTACTTC	CATSDPGSGGTYEQYF
TRBV27	TRBJ1-2	.	.	TGTGCCAGCAGTTTAAAGGGGCTCTATGGCTACACCTTC	CASSLKGLYGYTF
TRBV28	TRBJ1-2	.	TRBD1	TGTGCCAGCAGTTCAACGTACCGGGACAGGGACTATGGCTACACCTTC	CASSSTYRDRDYGYTF
TRBV5-6	TRBJ2-3	.	.	TGTGCCAGCACTTTAGAGGGTACGCAGTATTTT	CASTLEGTQYF
TRBV19	TRBJ2-3	.	TRBD1	TGTGCCAGCAGGGACAGGGGCGGCACAGATACGCAGTATTTT	CASRDRGGTDTQYF
TRBV27	TRBJ2-2	.	TRBD2	TGTGCCAGCAGACTAGCGGGGACCGGGGAGCTGTTTTTT	CASRLAGTGELFF
TRBV10-3	TRBJ1-1	.	.	TGTGCCATCAGTGAAGACAGCTTTGAAGCTTTCTTT	CAISEDSFEAFF
TRBV11-2	TRBJ1-2	.	TRBD1	TGTGCCAGCAGCAACCCCCGGGCAGGGGGGTCCTATGGCTACACCTTC	CASSNPRAGGSYGYTF
TRBV18	TRBJ1-1	.	.	TGTGCCAGCTCACCGGGAGAGAACACTGAAGCTTTCTTT	CASSPGENTEAFF
TRBV27	TRBJ2-1	.	.	TGTGCCAGCAGTTTAAACAGGGGAGGATTCCAGTTCTTC	CASSLNRGGFQFF